Presented here are 20 T cell receptor beta chains from one specimen sequenced in a study of cytotoxic CD8 clonotypes in ibrutinib-treated CLL. Assay: immunoSEQ multiplex PCR; the TCRdb copy retains only in-frame clones and omits some. The sample carries approximately 50,000 clones, roughly 54% recorded once. Sequenced material: PBMCs, taken at disease progression, from a patient treated with ibrutinib. All receptors come from a human donor with chronic lymphocytic leukemia.

This chain uses TRBV18 with TRBJ1-1; unclear D gene. V was cut by 0 bases and J by 0 bases, with 8 bases left in between. The CDR3 totals 15 residues. CDR1 KGHSH and CDR2 LQKENI come from the germline V gene. The CDR3 here is CASSPPSLLNTEAFF. Here the CDR3 DNA reads TGTGCCAGCTCACCACCAAGCCTTTTGAACACTGAAGCTTTCTTT.

The V and J genes are TRBV7-2 and TRBJ1-2; the match to TRBD1 covers 7 bases. V gave up 4 bases and J gave up 2 bases; unmatched junction bases: 1. This CDR3 spans 13 amino acids. CDR1 and CDR2 from the germline V gene are SGHTA and FQGNSA. The chain's CDR3 is CASSSTGNYGYTF. The CDR3 region has the DNA TGTGCCAGCAGCTCGACAGGGAACTATGGCTACACCTTC.

The sample holds a few counts of this clone. J is TRBJ2-7 and V is TRBV30; no definite D call. CDR1 is GTSNPN and CDR2 is SVGIG in the germline V gene (reference sequence). The length of the CDR3 is 12 residues. Between the trimmed V and J ends, which lost 2 bases and 2 bases, there was a span of 7 bases. This CDR3 is CAWSKGTYEQYF. The CDR3 region has the DNA TGTGCCTGGAGTAAGGGAACCTACGAGCAGTACTTC.

Only a few counts were recorded for this clone. The rearrangement uses TRBV7-9 and TRBJ2-7; D could derive from TRBD1 or TRBD2 (5 bases each). This CDR3 has 15 residues. CDR1 is SEHNR, CDR2 FQNEAQ, per germline (reference sequence). V lost 5 bases to trimming and J lost 2 bases, with 16 bases between them. Written as DNA, the CDR3 is TGTGCCAGCAGCGGGGCCCGGGACGGCCCCTACGAGCAGTACTTC. Its protein is CASSGARDGPYEQYF.

The V call is TRBV28, the J call TRBJ2-7; D not certain. Per the germline V gene, CDR1 is MDHEN and CDR2 is SYDVKM. This CDR3 comprises 14 residues. The ends were cut back, 3 bases at V and 5 bases at J, with 14 bases in the middle. The CDR3 loop is CASSFRQPHHEQYF. CDR3 DNA: TGTGCCAGCAGTTTCCGGCAGCCGCACCACGAGCAGTACTTC.

This clone was seen only a few times. Here the CDR3 DNA reads TGTGCCAGCAGCCCTCCCCAGGGAGCCAAAAACATTCAGTACTTC. It codes for CASSPPQGAKNIQYF. This chain connects TRBV4-2 to TRBJ2-4; tentatively, D is TRBD1 (5 bases). The CDR3 is 15 residues long. Per germline, CDR1 LGHNA and CDR2 YNFKEQ. Trimming took 4 bases from V and 0 from J, leaving 10 bases between them.

This clone has at least ten counts. The V call is TRBV2, the J call TRBJ2-2; the D gene is possibly TRBD1 (5 bases). The CDR3 is made up of 14 amino acids. Germline lookup yields CDR1 SNHLY and CDR2 FYNNEI. Trimming shortened V by 5 bases and J by 2 bases, and 9 bases separated the two germline ends. CDR3 in DNA: TGTGCCAGCAGTACGCAGGGCAACACCGGGGAGCTGTTTTTT. The encoded protein is CASSTQGNTGELFF.

The table lists this clone with many counts. The chain couples TRBV4-2 to TRBJ1-6; D possibly corresponds to TRBD1 (5 bases). The ends were cut back, 1 base at V and 8 bases at J, with 12 bases in the middle. The length of the CDR3 is 15 residues. The germline V gene encodes CDR1 LGHNA and CDR2 YNFKEQ. CDR3 DNA: TGTGCCAGCAGCCAAGCCCAGGGATTCGATTCACCCCTCCACTTT. This codes for CASSQAQGFDSPLHF.

This rearrangement joins TRBV6-4 to TRBJ1-1; D is ambiguous. Trimming stripped 3 bases from V and 1 base from J, with 6 bases between. The CDR3 spans 13 residues. CDR1 MRHNA and CDR2 SNTAGT come from the germline V gene. This chain's CDR3 is CASSEVENTEAFF. The CDR3 DNA reads TGTGCCAGCAGTGAAGTGGAGAACACTGAAGCTTTCTTT.

This rearrangement joins TRBV30 to TRBJ2-1; D remains ambiguous. The CDR3 loop spans 9 amino acids. Trimming cost V 8 bases and J 5 bases, with 4 bases left between them. Germline V gives CDR1 GTSNPN, CDR2 SVGIG (reference sequence). The CDR3 region is CARHNEQFF. The CDR3 region has the DNA TGTGCCCGCCACAATGAGCAGTTCTTC.

This clone was seen more than once but under ten times. CDR3 residues: CASSPPRFQVDYEQYF. CDR3 nucleotide sequence: TGTGCCAGCAGCCCTCCGCGATTTCAGGTCGACTACGAGCAGTACTTC. The genes are TRBV11-2 and TRBJ2-7; D is unresolved. This CDR3 spans 16 amino acids. The V and J ends lost 5 bases and 3 bases respectively, with 20 bases between them. In germline, CDR1 is SGHAT, CDR2 FQNNGV. Complete variable domain (other parts from reference TRBV11-2 and TRBJ2-7): EAGVAQSPRYKIIEKRQSVAFWCNPISGHATLYWYQQILGQGPKLLIQFQNNGVVDDSQLPKDRFSAERLKGVDSTLKIQPAKLEDSAVYLCASSPPRFQVDYEQYFGPGTRLTVT.

The genes are TRBV18 and TRBJ2-3; D not certain. Trimming left V 6 bases short and J 5 bases short, with 15 bases between. The length of the CDR3 is 14 residues. From germline, CDR1 is KGHSH and CDR2 LQKENI. CDR3 DNA: TGTGCCAGCTCGCCCCCAACCGTCCAAGATACGCAGTATTTT. It encodes CASSPPTVQDTQYF.

The V and J genes are TRBV10-3 and TRBJ1-2; D not certain. Germline lookup yields CDR1 ENHRY and CDR2 SYGVKD. This CDR3 has 12 amino acids. V was pared by 4 bases and J by 3 bases, with 6 bases between. CDR3: CAISVVDYGYTF. The CDR3, as DNA: TGTGCCATCAGTGTTGTGGACTATGGCTACACCTTC.

The chain uses TRBV4-1 and TRBJ2-2; 8 bases agree with TRBD2. V lost 1 base to trimming and J lost 6 bases; unmatched junction nucleotides: 7. Germline assignment: CDR1 MGHRA and CDR2 YSYEKL. CDR3 length: 16 amino acids. This CDR3 is CASSQARGGLPGELFF. The DNA for the CDR3 is TGCGCCAGCAGCCAAGCACGGGGGGGCCTCCCCGGGGAGCTGTTTTTT.

The chain uses TRBV7-9 and TRBJ1-1; 8 nucleotides line up with TRBD1. This CDR3 region has 15 residues. V was pared by 4 bases and J by 0 bases, with 4 bases of the junction left unmatched. Germline V lookup: CDR1 SEHNR, CDR2 FQNEAQ (reference sequence). CDR3 residues: CASSSGRGLNTEAFF. DNA of the CDR3: TGTGCCAGCAGCTCTGGCAGGGGGCTGAACACTGAAGCTTTCTTT.

The V gene is TRBV11-2, the J gene TRBJ2-7; 8 bases are a match to TRBD2. The germline CDR1 and CDR2 sequences are SGHAT and FQNNGV. There are 14 residues in the CDR3. Unmatched junction bases numbered 6, after V lost 5 bases and J lost 3 bases. The CDR3 region has the DNA TGTGCCAGCAGCCTGGGACTAGAGAACTACGAGCAGTACTTC. It encodes CASSLGLENYEQYF.

This chain joins TRBV7-8 and TRBJ1-1; maybe TRBD1 (5 bases). V lost 5 bases and J lost 3, with 13 bases in between. The CDR3 loop spans 14 amino acids. Germline loops: CDR1 SGHVS, CDR2 FQNEAQ. DNA of the CDR3: TGTGCCAGCAGCCAAGACAGAAGATACACTGAAGCTTTCTTT. Its translation is CASSQDRRYTEAFF. Using reference TRBV7-8 and TRBJ1-1 for the parts outside the CDR3, the full variable domain is GAGVSQSPRYKVAKRGQDVALRCDPISGHVSLFWYQQALGQGPEFLTYFQNEAQLDKSGLPSDRFFAERPEGSVSTLKIQRTQQEDSAVYLCASSQDRRYTEAFFGQGTRLTVV.

This chain joins TRBV19 and TRBJ2-3; 8 bases fit TRBD1. Germline V gene lookup returns CDR1 LNHDA and CDR2 SQIVND (reference sequence). With V trimmed by 3 bases and J by 9 bases, 5 bases remained unmatched. This CDR3 comprises 13 residues. CDR3 residues: CASSIDGTGTQYF. Written as DNA, the CDR3 is TGTGCCAGTAGTATCGATGGGACAGGAACGCAGTATTTT.

This clone was picked up many times. The chain recombines TRBV18 with TRBJ2-1; D is undetermined. The CDR3 extends over 14 amino acids. CDR1 is KGHSH, CDR2 LQKENI, per germline. Trimming removed 4 bases from V and 0 bases from J, with 7 bases in between. The CDR3 bases are TGTGCCAGCTCACGGGGTAGCTCCTACAATGAGCAGTTCTTC. Amino acid sequence: CASSRGSSYNEQFF.

By share of the sample, this clone is large. Here the CDR3 DNA reads TGTGCCAGCAGCCCGGGACAGAAGAACACTGAAGCTTTCTTT. Residues: CASSPGQKNTEAFF. The chain employs TRBV6-1 and TRBJ1-1; 7 positions agree with TRBD1. CDR3 length: 14 amino acids. J lost 1 base, V lost 6 bases, and 5 bases had no gene match. CDR1 is MNHNS and CDR2 is SASEGT in the germline V gene.